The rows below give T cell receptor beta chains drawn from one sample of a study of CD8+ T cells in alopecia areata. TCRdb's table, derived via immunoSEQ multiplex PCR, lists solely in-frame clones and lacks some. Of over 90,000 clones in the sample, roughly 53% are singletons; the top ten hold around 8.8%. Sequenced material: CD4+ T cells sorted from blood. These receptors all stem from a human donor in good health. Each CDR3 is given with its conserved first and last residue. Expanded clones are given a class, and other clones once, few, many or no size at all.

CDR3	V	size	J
CASSLTPGRIYNEQFF	TRBV7-2	.	TRBJ2-1
CASSPRDSYNSPLHF	TRBV18	.	TRBJ1-6
CASSETPYGYTF	TRBV2	.	TRBJ1-2
CASSLTGEREQYF	TRBV6-6	medium-sized	TRBJ2-7
CASTGPDVPLHF	TRBV28	.	TRBJ1-6
CASSPSTAELFF	TRBV7-9	once	TRBJ2-2
CASSTGKNTEAFF	TRBV5-4	.	TRBJ1-1
CASSSLGGAGNSPLHF	TRBV5-4	.	TRBJ1-6
CASSTGQLYSNQPQHF	TRBV28	.	TRBJ1-5
CASSWGAYEQYF	TRBV6-6	.	TRBJ2-7
CACNYNAEAFF	TRBV30	.	TRBJ1-1
CASSKAGPNTEAFF	TRBV18	.	TRBJ1-1
CASSLDLAGGYEQFF	TRBV11-2	.	TRBJ2-1
CSSKVGGGAYNEQFF	TRBV29-1	.	TRBJ2-1
CSVEDLRGTISGANVLTF	TRBV29-1	.	TRBJ2-6
CSVDPSGGAGTGELFF	TRBV29-1	.	TRBJ2-2
CASRESSGANVLTF	TRBV2	.	TRBJ2-6
CASSLLAGVGELFF	TRBV28	.	TRBJ2-2
CASCGGGTQNIQYF	TRBV7-2	.	TRBJ2-4
CAWSRPGQAFSTDTQYF	TRBV30	.	TRBJ2-3
CASSLETGMDQPQHF	TRBV18	few	TRBJ1-5
CSVGDRRKYF	TRBV29-1	.	TRBJ2-7